Described below is a single T cell receptor beta chain sequence and its context. The sample holds a few counts of this clonotype. No cognate antigen has been identified for it. Base qualities are missing; no much larger clone stands one base away. This specimen belongs to a study of T-cell memory formation after mild COVID-19 (dated by TCRdb to the early 2020s). For the wider study: Most TCR sequence clusters were specific to one of the two donors. T-cell clones expanding and contracting after mild COVID-19 in two donors were tracked by longitudinal TCRalpha and TCRbeta repertoire sequencing. Two young, previously healthy adult volunteers made up the cohort, one male and one female.

Ficoll-Paque density gradient centrifugation was used to isolate PBMCs. V is trimmed back by 6 bases and J by 3 bases, and the junction contains 8 bases that no gene match accounts for. The CDR3 has 17 amino acids, counting the end cysteine and phenylalanine. Solely the CDR3 DNA is kept, with 51 bases framed from the first base. The data were produced on an Illumina NovaSeq 6000. TCRalpha and TCRbeta cDNA libraries were constructed by 5'RACE with constant-segment primers, with sample barcodes and unique molecular identifiers being introduced. RNA was extracted from every sample with Trizol reagent. Amplification of the libraries took two PCR steps, and the second step added a second sample barcode plus Illumina TruSeq adapters. The libraries were sequenced on an Illumina NovaSeq using 2 x 150 bp paired-end reads. Concerning the study's data processing: Demultiplexing of reads and collapsing into UMI-guided consensus sequences were performed with migec v1.2.7. Using mixcr v2.1.11, the UMI consensuses were aligned to TRA and TRB V and J templates and assembled into clonotypes. Clonotypes were classified as expanded or contracted when called significant by both edgeR and NoisET, with noise models trained on biological replicates. edgeR calls used a false discovery rate-adjusted p below 0.01 and a log2 fold-change threshold of 1. As an exploratory analysis of dynamics, max-normalized trajectories of the 1000 most abundant clonotypes were examined by PCA with hierarchical clustering. The CD4 or CD8 phenotype of responding clones was assigned using the separately sequenced CD4+ and CD8+ repertoires. TCRdb trimmed public reads at Q25 via fastp, called clones via MiXCR and kept in-frame beta chains. Merged by CDR3 protein, the rows form single entries marked with the most common genes and DNA. TCRdb's processing, not the authors' own work, is the source of the V and J calls. This sample gives around 110,000 distinct CDR3 sequences in total; 9.5% to 15% of them show up just once. The ten top clones hold around 26% of the sample.

Overall study results and their limits: Clones contracting from day 15 to 85 had balanced CD4/CD8 phenotypes, while a second wave expanding from day 15 to 37 was biased towards CD4+. The second-wave clones that peaked on day 37 were not confirmed to be SARS-CoV-2 specific. Only a couple of mild cases were covered in the study, and larger cohorts including severe cases with pre-infection samples were considered necessary. Some responding clones were found in pre-infection memory, which suggests that pre-existing cross-reactive memory T cells took part in the SARS-CoV-2 response. Contracting CD4+ clones were located mainly in the CM and EM memory subsets, whereas CD8+ clones were found to be enriched in EMRA.

The chain uses TRBV12-3 or TRBV12-4 and TRBJ2-1, with 13 junctional bases fitting TRBD2. The receptor's source is an adult woman who had mild COVID-19 (a few samples of this study predate the infection). The sample titles of this study are shuffled in the database, so cell type and time point are left out; the donor was told from shared clones. The sequenced material came from PBMCs or a T cell subset sorted from them (not recorded which). This receptor carries the CDR3 CASSRLTSGGRYNEQFF. The DNA sequence is given as TGTGCCAGCAGCCGATTGACTAGCGGGGGGCGCTACAATGAGCAGTTCTTC.